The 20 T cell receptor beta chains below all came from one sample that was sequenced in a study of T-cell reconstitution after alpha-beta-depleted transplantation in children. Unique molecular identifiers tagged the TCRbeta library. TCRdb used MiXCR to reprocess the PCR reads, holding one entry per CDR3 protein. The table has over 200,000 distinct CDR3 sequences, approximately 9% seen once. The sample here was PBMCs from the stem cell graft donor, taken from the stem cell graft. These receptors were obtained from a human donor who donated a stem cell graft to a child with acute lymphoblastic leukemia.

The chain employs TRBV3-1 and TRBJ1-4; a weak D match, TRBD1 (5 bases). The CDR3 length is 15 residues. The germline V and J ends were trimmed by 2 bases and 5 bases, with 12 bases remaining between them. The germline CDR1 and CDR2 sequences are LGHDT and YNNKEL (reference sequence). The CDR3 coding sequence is TGTGCCAGCAGCCAACCAGGGTGGGGAAATGAAAAACTGTTTTTT. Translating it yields CASSQPGWGNEKLFF.

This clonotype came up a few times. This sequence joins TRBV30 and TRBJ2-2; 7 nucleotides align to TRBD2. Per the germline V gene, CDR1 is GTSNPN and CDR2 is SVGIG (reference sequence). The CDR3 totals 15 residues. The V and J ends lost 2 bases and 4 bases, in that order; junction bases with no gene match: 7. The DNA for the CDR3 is TGTGCCTGGAGTCCCATGCCGGGGGGCACCGGGGAGCTGTTTTTT. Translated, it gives CAWSPMPGGTGELFF.

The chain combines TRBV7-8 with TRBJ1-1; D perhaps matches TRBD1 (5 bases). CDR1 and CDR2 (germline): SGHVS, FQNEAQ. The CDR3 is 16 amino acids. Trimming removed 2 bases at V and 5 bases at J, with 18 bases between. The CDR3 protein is CASSLTSPGVLTEAFF. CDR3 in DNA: TGTGCCAGCAGCTTAACTTCCCCGGGGGTGCTGACTGAAGCTTTCTTT.

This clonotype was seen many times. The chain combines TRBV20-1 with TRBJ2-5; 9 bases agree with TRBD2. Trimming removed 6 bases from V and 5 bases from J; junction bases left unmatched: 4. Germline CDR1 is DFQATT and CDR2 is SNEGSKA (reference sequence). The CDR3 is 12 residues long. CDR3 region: CSARLAVETQYF. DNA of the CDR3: TGCAGTGCCCGACTAGCGGTGGAGACCCAGTACTTC.

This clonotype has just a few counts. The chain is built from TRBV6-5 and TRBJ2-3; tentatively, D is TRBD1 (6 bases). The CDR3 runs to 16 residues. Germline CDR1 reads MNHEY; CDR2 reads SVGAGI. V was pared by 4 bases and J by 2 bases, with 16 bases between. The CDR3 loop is CASSFRTEPNTDTQYF. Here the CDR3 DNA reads TGTGCCAGCAGTTTCCGGACAGAACCTAACACAGATACGCAGTATTTT.

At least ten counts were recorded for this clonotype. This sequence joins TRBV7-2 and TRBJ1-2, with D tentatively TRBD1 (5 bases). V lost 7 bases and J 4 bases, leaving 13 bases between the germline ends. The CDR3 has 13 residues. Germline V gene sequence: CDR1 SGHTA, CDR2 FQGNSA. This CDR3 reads CASTVPGTYGYTF. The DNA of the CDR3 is TGTGCCAGCACCGTCCCCGGGACCTATGGCTACACCTTC.

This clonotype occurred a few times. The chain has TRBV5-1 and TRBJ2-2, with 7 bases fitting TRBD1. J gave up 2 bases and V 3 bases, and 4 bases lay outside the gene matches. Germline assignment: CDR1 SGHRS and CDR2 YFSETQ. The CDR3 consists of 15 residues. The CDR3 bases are TGCGCCAGCAGCTCGCGACAGGGAAACACCGGGGAGCTGTTTTTT. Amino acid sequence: CASSSRQGNTGELFF.

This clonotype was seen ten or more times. CDR3 coding DNA: TGTGCCAGCAGCTGGAAGGAGAGAAGCTACGAGCAGTACTTC. Translated: CASSWKERSYEQYF. The chain combines TRBV5-8 with TRBJ2-7; the D is unclear. V lost 3 bases and J lost 3, with 13 bases in between. The CDR3 covers 14 residues. Looked up from germline, CDR1 is SGHTS and CDR2 is YDEGEE.

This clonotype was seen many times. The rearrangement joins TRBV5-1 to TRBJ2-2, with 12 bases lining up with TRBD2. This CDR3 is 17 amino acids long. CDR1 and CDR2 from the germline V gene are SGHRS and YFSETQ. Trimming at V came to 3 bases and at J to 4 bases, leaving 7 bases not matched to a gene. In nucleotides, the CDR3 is TGCGCCAGCAGCTCGGGACTAGCGGGTGCCCCCACCGGGGAGCTGTTTTTT. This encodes CASSSGLAGAPTGELFF.

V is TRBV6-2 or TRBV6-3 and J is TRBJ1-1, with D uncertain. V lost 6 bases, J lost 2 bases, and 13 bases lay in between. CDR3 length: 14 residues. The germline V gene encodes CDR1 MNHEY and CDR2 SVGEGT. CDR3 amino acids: CASRTTVENTEAFF. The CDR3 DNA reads TGTGCCAGCAGGACAACAGTGGAAAACACTGAAGCTTTCTTT.

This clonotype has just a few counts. CDR3 sequence reads: CASSLIGESVDEQYF. CDR3 nucleotide sequence: TGCGCCAGCAGCTTGATCGGGGAGTCGGTCGACGAGCAGTACTTC. The chain employs TRBV5-1 and TRBJ2-7; D may be TRBD2 (5 bases). This CDR3 has 15 amino acids. Trimming stripped 1 base from V and 5 bases from J, with 16 bases between. The germline V gene has CDR1 SGHRS and CDR2 YFSETQ. Combining the CDR3 with reference TRBV5-1 and TRBJ2-7 gives the whole variable domain KAGVTQTPRYLIKTRGQQVTLSCSPISGHRSVSWYQQTPGQGLQFLFEYFSETQRNKGNFPGRFSGRQFSNSRSEMNVSTLELGDSALYLCASSLIGESVDEQYFGPGTRLTVT.

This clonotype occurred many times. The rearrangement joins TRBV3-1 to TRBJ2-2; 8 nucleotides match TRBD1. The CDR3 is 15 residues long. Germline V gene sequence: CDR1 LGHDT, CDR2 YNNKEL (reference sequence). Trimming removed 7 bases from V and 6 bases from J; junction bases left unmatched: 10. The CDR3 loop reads CASIGTGSLPGELFF. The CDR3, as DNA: TGTGCCAGCATCGGGACAGGTTCCCTACCCGGGGAGCTGTTTTTT.

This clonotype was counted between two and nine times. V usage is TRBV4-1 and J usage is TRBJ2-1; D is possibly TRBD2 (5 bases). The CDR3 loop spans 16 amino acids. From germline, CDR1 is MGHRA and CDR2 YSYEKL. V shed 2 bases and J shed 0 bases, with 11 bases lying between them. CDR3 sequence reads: CASSQRESSSYNEQFF. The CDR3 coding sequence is TGCGCCAGCAGCCAACGGGAATCGAGCTCCTACAATGAGCAGTTCTTC.

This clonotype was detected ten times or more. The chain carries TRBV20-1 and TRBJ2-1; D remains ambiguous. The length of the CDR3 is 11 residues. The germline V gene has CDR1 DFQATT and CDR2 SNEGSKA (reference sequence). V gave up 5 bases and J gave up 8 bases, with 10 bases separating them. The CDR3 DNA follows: TGCAGTGCTGAACCAGTCGATGAGCAGTTCTTC. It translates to CSAEPVDEQFF.

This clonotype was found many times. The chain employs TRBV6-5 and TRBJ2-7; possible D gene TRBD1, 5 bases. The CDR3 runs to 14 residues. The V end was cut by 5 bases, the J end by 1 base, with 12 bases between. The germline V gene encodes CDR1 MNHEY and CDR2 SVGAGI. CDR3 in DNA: TGTGCCAGCAGTCGACACAGGATTTCCTACGAGCAGTACTTC. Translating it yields CASSRHRISYEQYF.

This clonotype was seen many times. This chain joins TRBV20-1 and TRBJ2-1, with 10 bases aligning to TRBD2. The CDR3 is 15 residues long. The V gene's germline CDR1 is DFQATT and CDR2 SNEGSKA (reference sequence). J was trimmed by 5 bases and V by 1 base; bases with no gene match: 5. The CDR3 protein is CSARVPSGGNNEQFF. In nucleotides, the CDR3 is TGCAGTGCTAGAGTCCCTAGCGGGGGCAACAATGAGCAGTTCTTC.

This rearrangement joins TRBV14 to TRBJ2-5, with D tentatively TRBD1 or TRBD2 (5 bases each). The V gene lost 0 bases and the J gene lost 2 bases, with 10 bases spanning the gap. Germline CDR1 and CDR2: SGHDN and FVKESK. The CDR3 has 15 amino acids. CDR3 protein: CASSQEGRDQETQYF. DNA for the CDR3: TGTGCCAGCAGCCAAGAGGGACGGGATCAAGAGACCCAGTACTTC. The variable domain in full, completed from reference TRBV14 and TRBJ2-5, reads EAGVTQFPSHSVIEKGQTVTLRCDPISGHDNLYWYRRVMGKEIKFLLHFVKESKQDESGMPNNRFLAERTGGTYSTLKVQPAELEDSGVYFCASSQEGRDQETQYFGPGTRLLVL.

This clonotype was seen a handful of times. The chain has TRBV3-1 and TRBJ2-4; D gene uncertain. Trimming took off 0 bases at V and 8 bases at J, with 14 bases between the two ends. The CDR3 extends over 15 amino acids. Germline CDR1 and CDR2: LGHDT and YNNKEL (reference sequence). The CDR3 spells CASSQDLQFGDIQYF. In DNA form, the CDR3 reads TGTGCCAGCAGCCAAGATTTACAGTTTGGGGACATTCAGTACTTC.

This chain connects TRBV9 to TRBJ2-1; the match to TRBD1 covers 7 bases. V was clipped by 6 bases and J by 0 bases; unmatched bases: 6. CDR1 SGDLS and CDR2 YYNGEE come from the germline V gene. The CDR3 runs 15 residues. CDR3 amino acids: CASTEYRGSYNEQFF. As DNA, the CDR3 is TGTGCCAGCACAGAATACAGGGGCTCCTACAATGAGCAGTTCTTC.

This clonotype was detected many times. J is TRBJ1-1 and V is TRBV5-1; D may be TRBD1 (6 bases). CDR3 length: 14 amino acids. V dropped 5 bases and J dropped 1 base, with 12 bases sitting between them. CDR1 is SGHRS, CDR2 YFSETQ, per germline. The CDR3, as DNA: TGCGCCAGCAGTTACGACAGGAAGAACACTGAAGCTTTCTTT. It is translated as CASSYDRKNTEAFF. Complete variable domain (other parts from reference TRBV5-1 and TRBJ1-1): KAGVTQTPRYLIKTRGQQVTLSCSPISGHRSVSWYQQTPGQGLQFLFEYFSETQRNKGNFPGRFSGRQFSNSRSEMNVSTLELGDSALYLCASSYDRKNTEAFFGQGTRLTVV.